Each of the 24 T cell receptor beta chains below was sequenced from the same sample in a study of shared clonotypes between healthy human individuals. Clones were sequenced by immunoSEQ multiplex PCR, and TCRdb holds only the in-frame ones, with some missing. The table lists some 1 million clones, around 74% of them singletons. Sequenced: memory CD4+ T cells sorted from blood. Subset described: CD45RA-negative fraction. Source of these receptors: a man between 18 and 35 years old in good health.

As for this clone: A clone one base away is much larger, so this may be a read error. Other DNA sequences in the sample encode the same CDR3. The rearrangement uses TRBV7-9 and TRBJ2-7; D gene unclear. Looked up from germline, CDR1 is SEHNR and CDR2 is FQNEAQ (reference sequence). The CDR3 totals 11 residues. The ends were cut back, 1 base at V and 3 bases at J, with 1 base in the middle. The CDR3 DNA sequence: TGTGCCAGCAGCTTAGTCTACGAGCAGTACTTC. Its protein product is CASSLVYEQYF.

The V gene is TRBV5-5, the J gene TRBJ1-2; D may be TRBD1 (5 bases). With 2 bases removed from V and 6 bases from J, the gap between germline ends came to 14 bases. The CDR3 runs to 14 residues. Germline CDR1 SGHKS, CDR2 YYEKEE (reference sequence). Written as DNA, the CDR3 is TGTGCCAGCAGCTTTCTGACAGTTGGCAATGGCTACACCTTC. Amino acid sequence: CASSFLTVGNGYTF.

Only a few counts were recorded for this clone. The same CDR3 arises from other DNA sequences in this sample as well. This chain joins TRBV14 and TRBJ2-7, with TRBD1 identical over 8 bases. This CDR3 region has 13 residues. With 4 bases clipped from V and 5 bases from J, the junction kept 4 bases outside the gene matches. CDR1 and CDR2 from the germline V gene are SGHDN and FVKESK. The CDR3 spells CASSLDRAHEQYF. Here the CDR3 DNA reads TGTGCCAGCAGCCTGGACAGGGCCCACGAGCAGTACTTC.

In its sample, this clone was seen many times. The chain uses TRBV7-2 and TRBJ2-4, with D unclear. V was pared by 5 bases and J by 1 base, with 12 bases between. The CDR3 is made up of 15 amino acids. From germline, CDR1 is SGHTA and CDR2 FQGNSA. DNA for the CDR3: TGTGCCAGCAGCCACTCCGGATCGGCCAAAAACATTCAGTACTTC. Protein sequence: CASSHSGSAKNIQYF.

On this clone: The same CDR3 is also encoded by other DNA sequences in this sample. The V call is TRBV6-5, the J call TRBJ2-7, with 9 bases that match TRBD2. Germline V gene sequence: CDR1 MNHEY, CDR2 SVGAGI. The CDR3 totals 13 residues. V trimming: 6 bases; J trimming: 3 bases; junction bases outside the gene matches: 3. DNA of the CDR3: TGTGCCAGCAGGAAAGCGGGGGGCTACGAGCAGTACTTC. Translation: CASRKAGGYEQYF.

This clone was seen a single time. The chain couples TRBV9 to TRBJ2-6; 7 bases align to TRBD1. The CDR3 has 17 amino acids. Unmatched junction bases numbered 5, after V lost 2 bases and J lost 0 bases. Germline lookup yields CDR1 SGDLS and CDR2 YYNGEE. The CDR3 spells CASSVDAGGSGANVLTF. DNA for the CDR3: TGTGCCAGCAGCGTGGACGCAGGGGGCTCTGGGGCCAACGTCCTGACTTTC.

The V call is TRBV9, the J call TRBJ2-1; maybe TRBD2 (6 bases). CDR3 length equals 13 residues. V lost 0 bases and J 9 bases, leaving 10 bases between the germline ends. Per germline, CDR1 SGDLS and CDR2 YYNGEE. The CDR3 DNA sequence: TGTGCCAGCAGCGTAGACGGGGGAGGTGAGCAGTTCTTC. This encodes CASSVDGGGEQFF.

The chain joins TRBV30 to TRBJ1-1; D remains ambiguous. The germline V gene encodes CDR1 GTSNPN and CDR2 SVGIG (reference sequence). This CDR3 has 13 amino acids. V dropped 2 bases and J dropped 1 base, with 8 bases sitting between them. The CDR3: CAWSRMGNTEAFF. CDR3 coding DNA: TGTGCCTGGAGTCGGATGGGGAACACTGAAGCTTTCTTT.

With respect to this clone: Within the sample, other DNA sequences also encode this same CDR3. The rearrangement links TRBV6-5 to TRBJ1-5, with a weak D call TRBD1 (5 bases). CDR1 and CDR2 from the germline V gene are MNHEY and SVGAGI. The V end was cut by 5 bases, the J end by 7 bases, with 12 bases between. The CDR3 covers 13 residues. The CDR3 loop reads CASSPGRWQPQHF. CDR3 nucleotide sequence: TGTGCCAGCAGTCCGGGACGGTGGCAGCCCCAGCATTTT.

This clone was seen a handful of times. This chain uses TRBV28 with TRBJ1-2, with D tentatively TRBD1 (6 bases). There are 13 residues in the CDR3. The germline V gene has CDR1 MDHEN and CDR2 SYDVKM. Trimming shortened V by 5 bases and J by 5 bases, and 12 bases separated the two germline ends. The CDR3 is CASSTTGRYGYTF. The CDR3 DNA reads as TGTGCCAGCAGTACAACAGGGCGTTATGGCTACACCTTC.

CDR3 sequence (DNA): TGTGCCAGCAGTACCTCGGGCGGACGGGCTGAAGCTTTCTTT. Residues: CASSTSGGRAEAFF. This rearrangement joins TRBV6-1 to TRBJ1-1, with unresolved D. CDR3 length: 14 amino acids. Per the germline V gene, CDR1 is MNHNS and CDR2 is SASEGT. The V end was cut by 5 bases, the J end by 6 bases, with 16 bases between.

This clone came up once. V usage is TRBV7-3 and J usage is TRBJ2-7; D may correspond to TRBD1 or TRBD2 (5 bases each). V dropped 4 bases and J dropped 7 bases, with 14 bases sitting between them. The CDR3 extends over 13 amino acids. Germline V gene lookup returns CDR1 SGHTA and CDR2 FQGTGA. CDR3 residues: CASSSQRGGEQYF. Here the CDR3 DNA reads TGTGCCAGCAGCTCCCAGAGGGGCGGGGAGCAGTACTTC.

In its sample, this clone was seen once. This sequence joins TRBV18 and TRBJ2-2; 8 positions match TRBD2. The germline V gene encodes CDR1 KGHSH and CDR2 LQKENI. The CDR3 has 15 amino acids. Trimming removed 6 bases from V and 6 bases from J; junction bases left unmatched: 9. The DNA of the CDR3 is TGTGCCAGCTCCGCGGCTCTAGCGGGCCCCGGGGAGCTGTTTTTT. It encodes CASSAALAGPGELFF.

The chain links TRBV10-3 to TRBJ1-2; D gene uncertain. Germline lookup yields CDR1 ENHRY and CDR2 SYGVKD. The CDR3 length is 17 residues. V dropped 5 bases and J dropped 6 bases, with 25 bases sitting between them. The CDR3 DNA reads TGTGCCATCAGTCTAGCAAACGTCTTGAGCCCTCAGAATGGCTACACCTTC. Its protein is CAISLANVLSPQNGYTF.

V and J are TRBV11-2 and TRBJ2-7; TRBD2 agrees at 9 bases. In germline, CDR1 is SGHAT, CDR2 FQNNGV. This CDR3 spans 16 amino acids. J gave up 1 base and V 1 base, and 5 bases lay outside the gene matches. The CDR3 protein is CASSLVLAGYSYEQYF. CDR3 DNA sequence: TGTGCCAGCAGCTTAGTACTAGCGGGTTATTCCTACGAGCAGTACTTC.

The gene calls are TRBV5-1 and TRBJ1-6; D not certain. The CDR3 spans 12 residues. Trimming left V 2 bases short and J 7 bases short, with 4 bases between. Germline CDR1 SGHRS, CDR2 YFSETQ. The CDR3 bases are TGCGCCAGCAGCTTCCAGAATTCACCCCTCCACTTT. Its protein is CASSFQNSPLHF.

This rearrangement joins TRBV7-2 to TRBJ2-7, with 7 bases that match TRBD1. This CDR3 is 15 amino acids long. J lost 1 base, V lost 8 bases, and 11 bases had no gene match. Germline V gene data show CDR1 as SGHTA and CDR2 as FQGNSA. CDR3 sequence reads: CASVPRQGVSYEQYF. CDR3 coding DNA: TGTGCCAGCGTTCCACGGCAGGGGGTATCCTACGAGCAGTACTTC.

The chain couples TRBV6-1 to TRBJ2-1, with D maybe TRBD1 (5 bases). Trimming stripped 3 bases from V and 4 bases from J, with 10 bases between. From germline, CDR1 is MNHNS and CDR2 SASEGT. The CDR3 has 14 residues. CDR3 DNA sequence: TGTGCCAGCAGTGATTGGACAAATTACAATGAGCAGTTCTTC. Protein product: CASSDWTNYNEQFF.

This clone was found many times. The rearrangement uses TRBV7-2 and TRBJ2-3, with a weak D call TRBD2 (6 bases). The CDR3 spans 19 residues. V lost 5 bases, J lost 2 bases, and 26 bases lay in between. Per germline, CDR1 SGHTA and CDR2 FQGNSA. CDR3 sequence (DNA): TGTGCCAGCAGCCCCACACCCCCAACGGGAGTGCAGGTCACAGATACGCAGTATTTT. It specifies CASSPTPPTGVQVTDTQYF.

The chain links TRBV27 to TRBJ2-1; D remains unclear. Trimming removed 6 bases from V and 6 bases from J, with 6 bases in between. Germline lookup yields CDR1 MNHEY and CDR2 SMNVEV (reference sequence). This CDR3 spans 11 amino acids. CDR3 residues: CASSHTNEQFF. CDR3 bases: TGTGCCAGCAGCCACACCAATGAGCAGTTCTTC.

J is TRBJ1-4 and V is TRBV2; D is perhaps TRBD1 (5 bases). Trimming pared 0 bases from V and 11 bases from J, leaving 16 bases between. Germline CDR1 reads SNHLY; CDR2 reads FYNNEI. This CDR3 is built from 15 residues. CDR3 amino acids: CASSEAGQGMGKLFF. For the CDR3, the DNA is TGTGCCAGCAGTGAAGCAGGACAAGGGATGGGTAAACTGTTTTTT.

DNA of the CDR3: TGTGCCAGCTCACCACGGCTCCCCCCAGATACGCAGTATTTT. Its translation is CASSPRLPPDTQYF. The chain is built from TRBV18 and TRBJ2-3; D is unresolved. The V end was cut by 1 base, the J end by 4 bases, with 9 bases between. Germline V lookup: CDR1 KGHSH, CDR2 LQKENI. The CDR3 spans 14 residues.

This clone was counted a single time. CDR3: CASSLGGLLYEQYF. DNA of the CDR3: TGTGCCAGCAGCTTAGGTGGACTGTTATACGAGCAGTACTTC. The chain is built from TRBV7-9 and TRBJ2-7, with D possibly matching TRBD2 (5 bases). Trimming left V 1 base short and J 4 bases short, with 11 bases between. CDR1 and CDR2 from the germline V gene are SEHNR and FQNEAQ (reference sequence). This CDR3 comprises 14 residues.

The chain joins TRBV30 to TRBJ2-1, with a weak D call TRBD1 (7 bases). Looked up from germline, CDR1 is GTSNPN and CDR2 is SVGIG (reference sequence). The CDR3 length is 16 residues. With 2 bases removed from V and 2 bases from J, the gap between germline ends came to 16 bases. CDR3 sequence reads: CAWSPAFRGAYNEQFF. The CDR3 bases are TGTGCCTGGAGTCCAGCCTTCAGGGGGGCCTACAATGAGCAGTTCTTC. Based on the CDR3 plus reference TRBV30 and TRBJ2-1, the full variable domain is SQTIHQWPATLVQPVGSPLSLECTVEGTSNPNLYWYRQAAGRGLQLLFYSVGIGQISSEVPQNLSASRPQDRQFILSSKKLLLSDSGFYLCAWSPAFRGAYNEQFFGPGTRLTVL.